This record looks at one T cell receptor (beta chain) sequence and its context. The antigen is unknown. Researchers ran the PCR with 60 Vbeta and 13 Jbeta primers. Repertoires were generated with immunoSEQ multiplex PCR, while TCRdb's copy carries only in-frame clones and drops some. The sample shows 100,000 to 150,000 clones, and 2% to 2.5% sits with its ten largest clones. Germline loops: CDR1 SGHNT, CDR2 YYREEE (reference sequence). Trimming removed 2 bases from V and 0 bases from J, with 9 bases in between. The CDR3 consists of 15 residues. This specimen comes from a study of cytomegalovirus exposure and HLA in healthy donors. Overall study findings and caveats: When a later analysis was performed, an Asian-associated ancestry cluster reportedly had fewer N-insertions than the approximately 690-donor mean.

The clonotype was recovered from a man in his forties or fifties in good health and CMV-seronegative. The sequencing sample was made of PBMCs. This sequence joins TRBV5-4 and TRBJ2-1; maybe TRBD1 (5 bases). The CDR3 region is CASSFNQGSYNEQFF. The CDR3 DNA sequence: TGTGCCAGCAGCTTCAACCAGGGCTCCTACAATGAGCAGTTCTTC.